The 28 T cell receptor beta chains listed next were all sequenced from one sample in a study of T cell responses to AZD1222 COVID-19 vaccine. Clones were sequenced by immunoSEQ multiplex PCR, and TCRdb holds only the in-frame ones, with some missing. The data show more than 90,000 clones, about nine tenths seen once. This sample comprised peripheral blood, obtained on day 0 of AZD1222 vaccination. The origin of the receptors is an adult in good health.

The V and J genes are TRBV10-1 and TRBJ2-1; a weak D match, TRBD1 (5 bases). Germline lookup yields CDR1 WNHNN and CDR2 SYGVQD (reference sequence). This CDR3 contains 17 residues. V dropped 6 bases and J dropped 5 bases, with 23 bases sitting between them. This chain's CDR3 is CASSYRQWEGPNNEQFF. The CDR3 nucleotides are TGCGCCAGCAGCTACAGGCAGTGGGAAGGCCCTAACAATGAGCAGTTCTTC.

The V gene is TRBV28, the J gene TRBJ1-4; 8 positions match TRBD1. The J segment lost 7 bases and the V segment lost 6 bases, leaving 7 bases of the junction unmatched. This CDR3 is built from 14 residues. Germline CDR1 reads MDHEN; CDR2 reads SYDVKM. The DNA for the CDR3 is TGTGCCAGCAGCCCACAGGGGGACGGTGAAAAACTGTTTTTT. It specifies CASSPQGDGEKLFF. Full variable domain (remainder filled in from reference TRBV28 and TRBJ1-4): DVKVTQSSRYLVKRTGEKVFLECVQDMDHENMFWYRQDPGLGLRLIYFSYDVKMKEKGDIPEGYSVSREKKERFSLILESASTNQTSMYLCASSPQGDGEKLFFGSGTQLSVL.

The CDR3 nucleotides read TGTGCCAGCAGGGAGAATGAAAAACTGTTTTTT. Its translation is CASRENEKLFF. This chain connects TRBV25-1 to TRBJ1-4; D is unresolved. Trimming shortened V by 6 bases and J by 5 bases, and 4 bases separated the two germline ends. The CDR3 spans 11 residues. The germline V gene encodes CDR1 MGHDK and CDR2 SYGVNS. Full variable domain (missing parts from reference TRBV25-1 and TRBJ1-4): EADIYQTPRYLVIGTGKKITLECSQTMGHDKMYWYQQDPGMELHLIHYSYGVNSTEKGDLSSESTVSRIRTEHFPLTLESARPSHTSQYLCASRENEKLFFGSGTQLSVL.

The chain recombines TRBV3-1 (or the pseudogene TRBV3-2) with TRBJ1-2, with 7 bases fitting TRBD1. The V segment lost 2 bases and the J segment 5 bases; nucleotides outside the gene matches: 8. Germline V gene lookup returns CDR1 LGHDT and CDR2 YNNKEL (reference sequence). The CDR3 contains 15 residues. As DNA, the CDR3 is TGTGCCAGCAGCCAACGTAGGGACAGTACTTATGGCTACACCTTC. As protein: CASSQRRDSTYGYTF.

The rearrangement uses TRBV9 and TRBJ1-2; D gene unclear. This CDR3 comprises 14 residues. Between the trimmed V and J ends, which lost 1 base and 4 bases, there was a span of 11 bases. Germline V gene sequence: CDR1 SGDLS, CDR2 YYNGEE. Written as DNA, the CDR3 is TGTGCCAGCAGCGTATTGGCGCAGTCCTATGGCTACACCTTC. This sequence encodes CASSVLAQSYGYTF.

This clone was detected a few times. The chain combines TRBV9 with TRBJ1-1; D gene uncertain. Germline lookup yields CDR1 SGDLS and CDR2 YYNGEE. This CDR3 has 12 residues. Trimming removed 2 bases from V and 11 bases from J, with 13 bases in between. This chain's CDR3 is CASSVPPLGAFF. The CDR3 nucleotides read TGTGCCAGCAGCGTCCCCCCGCTCGGGGCTTTCTTT. Full variable domain (outside the CDR3, taken from reference TRBV9 and TRBJ1-1): DSGVTQTPKHLITATGQRVTLRCSPRSGDLSVYWYQQSLDQGLQFLIQYYNGEERAKGNILERFSAQQFPDLHSELNLSSLELGDSALYFCASSVPPLGAFFGQGTRLTVV.

The chain recombines TRBV27 with TRBJ1-5; no reliable D call. This CDR3 region has 13 residues. The V gene's germline CDR1 is MNHEY and CDR2 SMNVEV (reference sequence). V lost 2 bases to trimming and J lost 6 bases, with 8 bases between them. In DNA form, the CDR3 reads TGTGCCAGCAGTTTAGCTTGGGGTCAGCCCCAGCATTTT. Its translation: CASSLAWGQPQHF.

The V call is TRBV11-1, the J call TRBJ2-1, with 10 positions matching TRBD2. This CDR3 is 16 amino acids long. The V and J ends lost 3 bases and 6 bases, in that order; junction bases with no gene match: 8. Germline V CDR1 and CDR2: SGHAT, FQDESV (reference sequence). The CDR3 DNA is TGTGCCAGCAGCTTTAACATCCAGCGGGGGGGCAATGAGCAGTTCTTC. Translating gives CASSFNIQRGGNEQFF.

This clone showed up just a few times. The V gene is TRBV19, the J gene TRBJ1-1; D uncertain. Germline V CDR1 and CDR2: LNHDA, SQIVND (reference sequence). This CDR3 has 14 amino acids. V lost 6 bases and J 0 bases, leaving 11 bases between the germline ends. CDR3 DNA sequence: TGTGCCAGTAGAGACCTCACCCTGAACACTGAAGCTTTCTTT. This encodes CASRDLTLNTEAFF.

The V gene is TRBV19, the J gene TRBJ1-2, with D unresolved. The germline V and J ends were trimmed by 1 base and 0 bases, with 6 bases remaining between them. CDR3 length: 14 amino acids. CDR1 is LNHDA, CDR2 SQIVND, per germline (reference sequence). This CDR3 is CASSIAGTNYGYTF. The DNA for the CDR3 is TGTGCCAGTAGTATAGCTGGGACTAACTATGGCTACACCTTC.

V usage is TRBV7-6 and J usage is TRBJ1-1; 8 positions match TRBD1. The V and J ends lost 6 bases and 5 bases, in that order; junction bases with no gene match: 20. Per germline, CDR1 SGHVS and CDR2 FNYEAQ. This CDR3 comprises 18 residues. The DNA for the CDR3 is TGTGCCAGCAGTCAAAGAGCACCGGGACAGGCATCGTGGACTGAAGCTTTCTTT. Its translation: CASSQRAPGQASWTEAFF.

This chain uses TRBV5-1 with TRBJ2-3; TRBD1 is a possible D gene (6 bases). From germline, CDR1 is SGHRS and CDR2 YFSETQ. Trimming pared 2 bases from V and 2 bases from J, leaving 9 bases between. The CDR3 is made up of 14 amino acids. Here the CDR3 reads CASSLQGFTDTQYF. For the CDR3, the DNA is TGCGCCAGCAGCTTACAGGGTTTCACAGATACGCAGTATTTT.

The chain carries TRBV25-1 and TRBJ2-3; no reliable D call. The CDR3 length is 14 residues. V shed 1 base and J shed 0 bases, with 5 bases lying between them. Germline-derived CDR1 and CDR2 are MGHDK and SYGVNS. The CDR3 DNA is TGTGCCAGCAGTGAATGGGGTAGCACAGATACGCAGTATTTT. Protein sequence: CASSEWGSTDTQYF.

The chain combines TRBV7-9 with TRBJ1-2; possible D gene TRBD1, 6 bases. Germline values: CDR1 SEHNR, CDR2 FQNEAQ (reference sequence). The CDR3 is 15 amino acids. V lost 0 bases to trimming and J lost 5 bases, with 13 bases between them. The CDR3 coding sequence is TGTGCCAGCAGCTTAGCGCGGGGGCCTCTTTATGGCTACACCTTC. Its protein product is CASSLARGPLYGYTF.

V and J are TRBV28 and TRBJ1-1, with no clear D. Germline CDR1 is MDHEN and CDR2 is SYDVKM. V was cut by 6 bases and J by 0 bases, with 5 bases left in between. The CDR3 is made up of 12 amino acids. CDR3 region: CASRELNTEAFF. The CDR3 DNA is TGTGCCAGCAGAGAACTGAACACTGAAGCTTTCTTT.

V and J are TRBV29-1 and TRBJ1-1, with 10 positions matching TRBD1. V was clipped by 6 bases and J by 3 bases; unmatched bases: 7. Germline CDR1 reads SQVTM; CDR2 reads ANQGSEA. The CDR3 is 14 amino acids. CDR3 nucleotide sequence: TGCAGCGTGAGGACAGGGGGGGAAGACACTGAAGCTTTCTTT. Translating it yields CSVRTGGEDTEAFF.

This clone appeared a single time. Here the CDR3 reads CASSRFGYTF. The CDR3 DNA follows: TGTGCCAGCAGCCGATTTGGCTACACCTTC. This chain uses TRBV12-3 or TRBV12-4 with TRBJ1-2, with D unclear. The CDR3 loop spans 10 amino acids. Trimming removed 6 bases at V and 7 bases at J, with 6 bases between.

The rearrangement uses TRBV19 and TRBJ1-1; D is uncertain. Looked up from germline, CDR1 is LNHDA and CDR2 is SQIVND (reference sequence). The CDR3 is made up of 13 amino acids. V was shortened by 5 bases and J by 7 bases, with 14 bases between the two germline ends. CDR3: CASSVRGSGEAFF. The DNA for the CDR3 is TGTGCCAGTAGTGTCCGGGGATCGGGTGAAGCTTTCTTT.

V usage is TRBV7-2 and J usage is TRBJ2-1, with TRBD2 identical over 10 bases. CDR1 SGHTA and CDR2 FQGNSA come from the germline V gene. This CDR3 comprises 15 residues. Trimming at V came to 2 bases and at J to 4 bases, leaving 2 bases not matched to a gene. The CDR3 is CASSLLAGEYNEQFF. The CDR3 DNA reads as TGTGCCAGCAGCTTACTAGCGGGGGAATACAATGAGCAGTTCTTC.

The rearrangement joins TRBV19 to TRBJ2-4; D is possibly TRBD1 (5 bases). The CDR3 sequence is 14 residues long. With 3 bases removed from V and 8 bases from J, the gap between germline ends came to 14 bases. Germline V lookup: CDR1 LNHDA, CDR2 SQIVND (reference sequence). Here the CDR3 DNA reads TGTGCCAGTAGTATTTTGCAGGGTGGACACATTCAGTACTTC. It specifies CASSILQGGHIQYF.

The chain recombines TRBV9 with TRBJ2-2; tentative D call: TRBD2 (5 bases). The germline V and J ends were trimmed by 4 bases and 1 base, with 17 bases remaining between them. The CDR3 extends over 17 amino acids. Germline V lookup: CDR1 SGDLS, CDR2 YYNGEE. The CDR3 region is CASSPIPGSENTGELFF. The DNA of the CDR3 is TGTGCCAGCAGCCCTATCCCGGGGAGTGAGAACACCGGGGAGCTGTTTTTT.

DNA for the CDR3: TGTGCCAGAGCGGGGAGAGTTCATTTGTGGACTGAAGCTTTCTTT. It encodes CARAGRVHLWTEAFF. This rearrangement joins TRBV6-4 to TRBJ1-1; D is undetermined. The CDR3 has 15 amino acids. V lost 9 bases and J 5 bases, leaving 22 bases between the germline ends. CDR1 is MRHNA and CDR2 is SNTAGT in the germline V gene.

The rearrangement links TRBV12-3 or TRBV12-4 to TRBJ2-5; 10 bases are shared with TRBD2. The CDR3 loop spans 13 amino acids. Trimming cost V 2 bases and J 13 bases; bases outside gene matches: 7. The CDR3: CASSLLLAGSMYF. The CDR3 DNA reads as TGTGCCAGCAGTTTACTACTAGCGGGGTCCATGTACTTC.

The chain uses TRBV6-5 and TRBJ1-4; possibly TRBD1 for D (5 bases). The CDR3 is made up of 15 amino acids. CDR1 and CDR2 (germline): MNHEY, SVGAGI. Trimming removed 6 bases from V and 4 bases from J, with 15 bases in between. The CDR3 DNA reads as TGTGCCAGCAGGCGTATCCGGGACGGTAATGAAAAACTGTTTTTT. Its translation is CASRRIRDGNEKLFF.

The gene calls are TRBV11-2 and TRBJ2-1; D is undetermined. CDR1 and CDR2 from the germline V gene are SGHAT and FQNNGV. V lost 3 bases and J lost 1, with 13 bases in between. CDR3 length: 16 residues. This CDR3 reads CASSFLPRESYNEQFF. CDR3 nucleotides: TGTGCCAGCAGCTTTCTCCCCCGCGAGTCCTACAATGAGCAGTTCTTC.

The chain carries TRBV27 and TRBJ2-2; possibly TRBD2 for D (5 bases). Trimming removed 0 bases at V and 6 bases at J, with 14 bases between. This CDR3 is 16 amino acids long. From germline, CDR1 is MNHEY and CDR2 SMNVEV (reference sequence). The CDR3 loop reads CASSLSPKRVAGELFF. CDR3 DNA sequence: TGTGCCAGCAGTTTATCTCCGAAGAGGGTGGCCGGGGAGCTGTTTTTT.

This sequence joins TRBV2 and TRBJ1-1, with D uncertain. Germline CDR1 reads SNHLY; CDR2 reads FYNNEI. The V gene lost 9 bases and the J gene lost 5 bases, with 16 bases spanning the gap. This CDR3 spans 13 amino acids. Here the CDR3 reads CASLPDLGTEAFF. The CDR3 DNA reads TGTGCCAGTCTCCCGGACCTCGGGACTGAAGCTTTCTTT. The entire variable domain, with the rest obtained from reference TRBV2 and TRBJ1-1, is as follows: EPEVTQTPSHQVTQMGQEVILRCVPISNHLYFYWYRQILGQKVEFLVSFYNNEISEKSEIFDDQFSVERPDGSNFTLKIRSTKLEDSAMYFCASLPDLGTEAFFGQGTRLTVV.

There are a few counts of this clone. The chain carries TRBV3-1 (or the pseudogene TRBV3-2) and TRBJ1-6; no firm D call. V was clipped by 4 bases and J by 6 bases, with 13 bases between them. Per the germline V gene, CDR1 is LGHDT and CDR2 is YNNKEL (reference sequence). The CDR3 runs to 15 residues. CDR3 residues: CASSLRGQANSPLHF. The CDR3 DNA follows: TGTGCCAGCAGCCTAAGAGGGCAGGCTAATTCACCCCTCCACTTT.